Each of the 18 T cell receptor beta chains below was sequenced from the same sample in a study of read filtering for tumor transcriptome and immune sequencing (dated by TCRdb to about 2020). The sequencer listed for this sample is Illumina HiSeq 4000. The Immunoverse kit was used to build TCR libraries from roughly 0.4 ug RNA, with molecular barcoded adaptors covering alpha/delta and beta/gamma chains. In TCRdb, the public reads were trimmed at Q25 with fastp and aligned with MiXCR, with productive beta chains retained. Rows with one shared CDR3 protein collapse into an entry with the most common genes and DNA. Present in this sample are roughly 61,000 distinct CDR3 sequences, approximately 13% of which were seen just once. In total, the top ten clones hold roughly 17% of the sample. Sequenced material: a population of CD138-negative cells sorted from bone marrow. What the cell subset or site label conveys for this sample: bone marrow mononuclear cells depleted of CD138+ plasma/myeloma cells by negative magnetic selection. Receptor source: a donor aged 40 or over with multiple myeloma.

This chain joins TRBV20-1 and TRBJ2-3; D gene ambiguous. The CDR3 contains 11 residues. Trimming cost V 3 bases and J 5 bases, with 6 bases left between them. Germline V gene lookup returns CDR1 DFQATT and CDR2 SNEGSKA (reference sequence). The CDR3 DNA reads TGCAGTGCTAGCCTGGTAGATACGCAGTATTTT. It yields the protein CSASLVDTQYF.

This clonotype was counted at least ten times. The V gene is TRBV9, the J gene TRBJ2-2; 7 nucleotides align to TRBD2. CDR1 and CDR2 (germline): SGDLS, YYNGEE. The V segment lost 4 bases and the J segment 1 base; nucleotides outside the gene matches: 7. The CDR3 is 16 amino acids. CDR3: CASSLRLAVNTGELFF. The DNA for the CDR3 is TGTGCCAGCAGCCTTAGACTAGCAGTGAACACCGGGGAGCTGTTTTTT.

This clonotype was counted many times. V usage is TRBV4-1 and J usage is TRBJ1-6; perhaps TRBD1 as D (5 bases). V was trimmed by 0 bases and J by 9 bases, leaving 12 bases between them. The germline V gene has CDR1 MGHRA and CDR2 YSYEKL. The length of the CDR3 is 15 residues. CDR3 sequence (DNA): TGCGCCAGCAGCCAAGATTTCGGACAACGTTCACCCCTCCACTTT. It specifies CASSQDFGQRSPLHF.

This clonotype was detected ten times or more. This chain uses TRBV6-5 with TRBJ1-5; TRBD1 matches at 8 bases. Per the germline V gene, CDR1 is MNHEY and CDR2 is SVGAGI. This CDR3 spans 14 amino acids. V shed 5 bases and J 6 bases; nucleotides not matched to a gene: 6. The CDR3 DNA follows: TGTGCCAGCAGTCGGGACAGGATTTTTCAGCCCCAGCATTTT. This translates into CASSRDRIFQPQHF.

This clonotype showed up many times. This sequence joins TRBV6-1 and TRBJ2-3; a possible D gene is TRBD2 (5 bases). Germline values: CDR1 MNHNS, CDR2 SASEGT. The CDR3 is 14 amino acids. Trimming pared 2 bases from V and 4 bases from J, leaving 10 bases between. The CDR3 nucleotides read TGTGCCAGCAGTGAAACACGGGGTTCAGATACGCAGTATTTT. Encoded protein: CASSETRGSDTQYF.

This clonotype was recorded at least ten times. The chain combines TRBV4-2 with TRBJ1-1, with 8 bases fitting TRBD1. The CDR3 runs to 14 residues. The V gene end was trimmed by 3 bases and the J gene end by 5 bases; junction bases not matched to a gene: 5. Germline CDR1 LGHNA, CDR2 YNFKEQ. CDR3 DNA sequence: TGTGCCAGCAGCCACGAGACAGGGGCGACTGAAGCTTTCTTT. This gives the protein CASSHETGATEAFF.

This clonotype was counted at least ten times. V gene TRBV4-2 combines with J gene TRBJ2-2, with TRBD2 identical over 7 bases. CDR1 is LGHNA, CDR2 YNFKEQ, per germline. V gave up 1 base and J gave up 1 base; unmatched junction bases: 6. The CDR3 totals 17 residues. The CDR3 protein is CASSQASGGWNTGELFF. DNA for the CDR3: TGTGCCAGCAGCCAAGCATCGGGGGGATGGAACACCGGGGAGCTGTTTTTT.

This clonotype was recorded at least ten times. CDR3 loop: CASTARGTGGAVKGEQFF. CDR3 bases: TGTGCCAGCACCGCTCGGGGTACAGGGGGCGCTGTTAAAGGTGAGCAGTTCTTC. The gene calls are TRBV6-2 or TRBV6-3 and TRBJ2-1; TRBD1 aligns across 9 bases. Germline trimming cut 7 bases from V and 9 bases from J; bases unmatched to any gene: 22. Germline V gene data show CDR1 as MNHEY and CDR2 as SVGEGT. The CDR3 extends over 18 amino acids.

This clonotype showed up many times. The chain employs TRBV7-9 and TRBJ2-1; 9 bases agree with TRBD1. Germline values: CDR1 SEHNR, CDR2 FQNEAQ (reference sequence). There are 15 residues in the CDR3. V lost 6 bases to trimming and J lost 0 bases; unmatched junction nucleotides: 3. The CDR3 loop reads CASRQDRGSYNEQFF. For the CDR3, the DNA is TGTGCCAGCAGGCAGGACAGGGGCTCCTACAATGAGCAGTTCTTC.

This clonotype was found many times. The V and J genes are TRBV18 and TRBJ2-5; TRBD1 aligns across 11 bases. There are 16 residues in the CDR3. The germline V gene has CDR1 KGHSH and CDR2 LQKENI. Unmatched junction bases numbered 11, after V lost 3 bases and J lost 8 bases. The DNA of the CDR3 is TGTGCCAGCTCACCGTATACCGGAGGGACAGGGGGAACCCAGTACTTC. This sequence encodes CASSPYTGGTGGTQYF.

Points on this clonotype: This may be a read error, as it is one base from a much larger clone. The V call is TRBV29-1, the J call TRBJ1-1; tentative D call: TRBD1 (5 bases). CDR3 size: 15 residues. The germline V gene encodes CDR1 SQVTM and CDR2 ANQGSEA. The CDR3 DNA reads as TGCAGCGTCGTTTTGCCGGGGGGTCAAAACACTGAAACTTTCTTT. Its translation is CSVVLPGGQNTETFF.

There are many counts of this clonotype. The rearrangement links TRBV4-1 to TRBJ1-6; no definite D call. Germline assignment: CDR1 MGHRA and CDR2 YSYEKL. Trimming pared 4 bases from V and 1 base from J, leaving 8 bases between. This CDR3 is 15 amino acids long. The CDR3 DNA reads TGCGCCAGCAGCCTTACGGGTTCCTATAATTCACCCCTCCACTTT. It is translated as CASSLTGSYNSPLHF.

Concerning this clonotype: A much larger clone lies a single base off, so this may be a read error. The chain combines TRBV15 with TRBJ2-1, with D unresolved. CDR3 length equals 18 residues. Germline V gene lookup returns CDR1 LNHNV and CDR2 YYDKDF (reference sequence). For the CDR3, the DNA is TGTGCCGCCAGCAGAGTGGGCCGGGTCTACCAAAGAAGGAATGAGCAGTTCTTC. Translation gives CAASRVGRVYQRRNEQFF.

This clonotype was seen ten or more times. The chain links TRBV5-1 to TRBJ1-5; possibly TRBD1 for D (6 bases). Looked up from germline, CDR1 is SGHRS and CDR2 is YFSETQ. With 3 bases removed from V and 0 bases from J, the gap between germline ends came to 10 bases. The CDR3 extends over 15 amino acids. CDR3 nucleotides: TGCGCCAGCAGCTCGGGACATCATAGCAATCAGCCCCAGCATTTT. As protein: CASSSGHHSNQPQHF.

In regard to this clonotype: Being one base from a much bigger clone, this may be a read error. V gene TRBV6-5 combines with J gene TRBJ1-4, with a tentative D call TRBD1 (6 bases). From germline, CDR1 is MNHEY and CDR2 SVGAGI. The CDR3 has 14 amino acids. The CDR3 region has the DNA TGTGCCTGCAGACAGAGGGGGACTAATGAAAAACTGTTTTTT. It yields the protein CACRQRGTNEKLFF.

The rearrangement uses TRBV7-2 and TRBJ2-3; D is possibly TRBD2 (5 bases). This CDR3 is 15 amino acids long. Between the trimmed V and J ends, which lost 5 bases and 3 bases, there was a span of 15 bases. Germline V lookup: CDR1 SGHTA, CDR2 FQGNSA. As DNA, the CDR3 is TGTGCCAGCAGCAAACCCGGCCCGGGGACAGATACGCAGTATTTT. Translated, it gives CASSKPGPGTDTQYF. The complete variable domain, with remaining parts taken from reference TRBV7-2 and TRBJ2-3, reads GAGVSQSPSNKVTEKGKDVELRCDPISGHTALYWYRQSLGQGLEFLIYFQGNSAPDKSGLPSDRFSAERTGGSVSTLTIQRTQQEDSAVYLCASSKPGPGTDTQYFGPGTRLTVL.

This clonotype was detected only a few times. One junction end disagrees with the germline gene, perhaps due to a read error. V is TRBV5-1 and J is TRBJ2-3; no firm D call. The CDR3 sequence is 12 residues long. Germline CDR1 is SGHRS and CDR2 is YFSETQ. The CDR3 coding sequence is TGCGCCGGCAGCACTTCTACAGATACGCAGTATTTT. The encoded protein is CAGSTSTDTQYF.

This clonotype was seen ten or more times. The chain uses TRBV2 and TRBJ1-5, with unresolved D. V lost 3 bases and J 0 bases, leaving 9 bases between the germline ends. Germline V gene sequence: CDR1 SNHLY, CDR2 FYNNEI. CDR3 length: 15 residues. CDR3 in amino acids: CASSEGWGSNQPQHF. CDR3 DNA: TGTGCCAGCAGTGAGGGGTGGGGTAGCAATCAGCCCCAGCATTTT.